One sample yielded the 18 T cell receptor beta chains listed below, sequenced in a study of shared clonotypes between healthy human individuals (dated by TCRdb to 2019 to 2021). Libraries came from the immunoSEQ multiplex PCR assay. TCRdb mirrors the immuneACCESS table, restricted to in-frame sequences. Some clones are absent from its copies; in checked studies, under half trace to an unresolved V gene, and the reason for the others is unknown. Present in this sample are some 2,100,000 clones, almost 96% of which were seen just once. Clones ranked in the top ten supply about 0.13% of the sample. Material: naive CD4+ T cells sorted from blood. According to the study, the label for this sample's cell subset or site signals: CD45RA+ positively selected. These receptors all stem from a man aged 18 to 29 in good health.

The chain combines TRBV5-1 with TRBJ2-3, with D unresolved. CDR3 length equals 14 residues. Trimming removed 1 base from V and 1 base from J, with 7 bases in between. Germline V lookup: CDR1 SGHRS, CDR2 YFSETQ. The CDR3 nucleotides read TGCGCCAGCAGCTTGATCACCCGCACAGATACGCAGTATTTT. Residues: CASSLITRTDTQYF.

The chain is built from TRBV5-5 and TRBJ1-5, with TRBD1 matching 9 bases. CDR3 length: 15 residues. Germline loops: CDR1 SGHKS, CDR2 YYEKEE (reference sequence). The trim removed 1 base at V and 7 bases at J, leaving 6 bases unmatched. The CDR3 here is CASSLTGTGSQPQHF. The CDR3 region has the DNA TGTGCCAGCAGCTTGACAGGGACAGGGTCCCAGCCCCAGCATTTT.

This clone is a singleton in its sample. The J gene is TRBJ1-3, the V gene TRBV5-1; tentatively, D is TRBD1 (5 bases). Germline loops: CDR1 SGHRS, CDR2 YFSETQ. This CDR3 has 17 amino acids. Trimming cost V 0 bases and J 0 bases, with 13 bases left between them. The CDR3 sequence is CASSLDGTGFSGNTIYF. CDR3 DNA sequence: TGCGCCAGCAGCTTGGATGGGACGGGATTCTCTGGAAACACCATATATTTT.

The rearrangement links TRBV7-9 to TRBJ2-2; 11 nucleotides line up with TRBD1. From germline, CDR1 is SEHNR and CDR2 FQNEAQ (reference sequence). With 6 bases clipped from V and 9 bases from J, the junction kept 15 bases outside the gene matches. The CDR3 loop spans 17 amino acids. DNA of the CDR3: TGTGCCAGCAGGAGCTCCGGGACAGGGGGAGTAATCAGGGAGCTGTTTTTT. Its protein is CASRSSGTGGVIRELFF.

This chain links TRBV11-2 with TRBJ2-1; D uncertain. Trimming removed 0 bases at V and 5 bases at J, with 8 bases between. Germline assignment: CDR1 SGHAT and CDR2 FQNNGV. CDR3 length equals 14 residues. DNA for the CDR3: TGTGCCAGCAGCTTAGATAGGGTTAACAATGAGCAGTTCTTC. It specifies CASSLDRVNNEQFF.

V is TRBV2 and J is TRBJ2-3; D gene ambiguous. The V end lost 2 bases, the J end lost 1 base, and 13 bases lay between the germline ends. The CDR3 sequence is 16 residues long. From germline, CDR1 is SNHLY and CDR2 FYNNEI. CDR3 residues: CASSEFRGVRTDTQYF. CDR3 bases: TGTGCCAGCAGTGAATTTCGTGGAGTTCGCACAGATACGCAGTATTTT.

The chain has TRBV13 and TRBJ2-7; D is unclear. The CDR3 has 13 amino acids. Trimming took off 7 bases at V and 0 bases at J, with 10 bases between the two ends. Germline assignment: CDR1 PRHDT and CDR2 FYEKMQ (reference sequence). The CDR3 sequence is CASTERNSYEQYF. CDR3 sequence (DNA): TGTGCCAGCACCGAGAGAAACTCCTACGAGCAGTACTTC.

The chain uses TRBV10-3 and TRBJ1-2; 7 positions match TRBD1. This CDR3 spans 13 amino acids. V shed 4 bases, J shed 4 bases, and the junction held 3 bases outside the gene matches. Germline CDR1 is ENHRY and CDR2 is SYGVKD. This CDR3 reads CAISGRDSYGYTF. As DNA, the CDR3 is TGTGCCATCAGTGGGCGGGACAGCTATGGCTACACCTTC.

The chain combines TRBV6-1 with TRBJ1-3; a possible D gene is TRBD1 (5 bases). CDR3 length: 15 residues. Germline assignment: CDR1 MNHNS and CDR2 SASEGT. V lost 4 bases to trimming and J lost 1 base, with 11 bases between them. CDR3 in DNA: TGTGCCAGCAGTGCCCGGGACTCTTCTGGAAACACCATATATTTT. This encodes CASSARDSSGNTIYF.

The genes are TRBV10-3 and TRBJ2-7; D is undetermined. CDR3 length: 14 residues. Germline V gene data show CDR1 as ENHRY and CDR2 as SYGVKD. V dropped 3 bases and J dropped 2 bases, with 11 bases sitting between them. CDR3 sequence reads: CAISENLATYEQYF. The CDR3 DNA is TGTGCCATCAGTGAAAATTTAGCTACCTACGAGCAGTACTTC.

V and J are TRBV6-1 and TRBJ1-1, with unresolved D. The CDR3 extends over 14 amino acids. V was pared by 2 bases and J by 2 bases, with 9 bases between. Per the germline V gene, CDR1 is MNHNS and CDR2 is SASEGT. The CDR3 sequence is CASSENRINTEAFF. CDR3 sequence (DNA): TGTGCCAGCAGTGAAAATAGGATTAACACTGAAGCTTTCTTT.

This sequence joins TRBV20-1 and TRBJ2-3; no firm D call. V dropped 6 bases and J dropped 2 bases, with 6 bases sitting between them. The CDR3 consists of 11 residues. Germline V gives CDR1 DFQATT, CDR2 SNEGSKA (reference sequence). The CDR3 region is CSAAFTDTQYF. Written as DNA, the CDR3 is TGCAGTGCGGCATTCACAGATACGCAGTATTTT.

This clone was observed a single time. This chain connects TRBV7-9 to TRBJ2-3; perhaps TRBD2 as D (5 bases). This CDR3 has 15 residues. V gave up 5 bases and J gave up 2 bases, with 14 bases separating them. CDR1 is SEHNR, CDR2 FQNEAQ, per germline (reference sequence). Here the CDR3 DNA reads TGTGCCAGCAGCCTCAGCGGTTCCAACACAGATACGCAGTATTTT. Amino acid sequence: CASSLSGSNTDTQYF.

V is TRBV7-2 and J is TRBJ2-7; D may match TRBD1 or TRBD2 (5 bases each). Per the germline V gene, CDR1 is SGHTA and CDR2 is FQGNSA. V lost 1 base to trimming and J lost 0 bases, with 10 bases between them. There are 15 residues in the CDR3. The CDR3 here is CASSLVSGASYEQYF. The DNA of the CDR3 is TGTGCCAGCAGCTTAGTCTCCGGGGCCTCCTACGAGCAGTACTTC.

The genes are TRBV5-1 and TRBJ2-7; TRBD1 agrees at 8 bases. This CDR3 has 14 residues. J lost 0 bases, V lost 5 bases, and 4 bases had no gene match. Germline CDR1 is SGHRS and CDR2 is YFSETQ. The CDR3 region is CASRLTGDSYEQYF. The CDR3 DNA sequence: TGCGCCAGCAGATTGACAGGGGACTCCTACGAGCAGTACTTC.

V is TRBV5-6 and J is TRBJ1-5; D unresolved. This CDR3 is built from 16 residues. CDR1 and CDR2 from the germline V gene are SGHDT and YYEEEE. V lost 0 bases to trimming and J lost 4 bases, with 14 bases between them. The CDR3 protein is CASSLAGGQPNQPQHF. DNA of the CDR3: TGTGCCAGCAGCTTGGCTGGTGGGCAGCCTAATCAGCCCCAGCATTTT.

V is TRBV7-8 and J is TRBJ1-6; D gene unclear. CDR1 is SGHVS and CDR2 is FQNEAQ in the germline V gene. Trimming shortened V by 5 bases and J by 8 bases, and 10 bases separated the two germline ends. CDR3 size: 13 residues. DNA for the CDR3: TGTGCCAGCAGCCTCGCGGGCGATTCACCCCTCCACTTT. This encodes CASSLAGDSPLHF.

V and J are TRBV30 and TRBJ2-3; possibly TRBD2 for D (6 bases). Germline assignment: CDR1 GTSNPN and CDR2 SVGIG (reference sequence). The CDR3 extends over 15 amino acids. V was shortened by 2 bases and J by 6 bases, with 18 bases between the two germline ends. CDR3 bases: TGTGCCTGGAGTAGATTGCGGGGTCCCAGGGATACGCAGTATTTT. This encodes CAWSRLRGPRDTQYF. Filled out from reference TRBV30 and TRBJ2-3, the complete variable domain reads SQTIHQWPATLVQPVGSPLSLECTVEGTSNPNLYWYRQAAGRGLQLLFYSVGIGQISSEVPQNLSASRPQDRQFILSSKKLLLSDSGFYLCAWSRLRGPRDTQYFGPGTRLTVL.